The 26 T cell receptor beta chains in this list originate from one sample, sequenced in a study of human T cells and chemical hapten exposure. Time point here: patch test 3, about 24 weeks after DPC sensitization. Treatment denoted: therapeutic diphenylcyclopropenone sensitization with weekly scalp DPC. MiXCR, applied by TCRdb to the RACE reads, yields one record per CDR3 protein. The data contain 85,000 to 100,000 distinct CDR3 sequences, 25% to 35% of them singletons. The input for sequencing was whole blood, taken in connection with sensitization to the hapten diphenylcyclopropenone (DPC). Receptor source: a man in his forties or fifties with alopecia areata. Some clones in this sample may be carry-over from other donors' samples.

The chain employs TRBV2 and TRBJ2-3; no clear D gene. Per the germline V gene, CDR1 is SNHLY and CDR2 is FYNNEI. The V end was cut by 3 bases, the J end by 6 bases, with 10 bases between. This CDR3 has 13 residues. CDR3 region: CASSEGGSDTQYF. CDR3 sequence (DNA): TGTGCCAGCAGTGAGGGTGGCTCCGATACGCAGTATTTT.

This clonotype turned up a few times. J is TRBJ2-1 and V is TRBV27; 14 nucleotides match TRBD2. This CDR3 has 16 amino acids. Losses at the gene ends were 9 bases for V and 4 bases for J; bases not matched to a gene: 8. CDR1 is MNHEY and CDR2 is SMNVEV in the germline V gene (reference sequence). The CDR3 sequence is CASLETSGRAYNEQFF. In nucleotides, the CDR3 is TGTGCCAGTTTAGAGACTAGCGGGAGGGCTTACAATGAGCAGTTCTTC.

V usage is TRBV28 and J usage is TRBJ1-2; 9 bases are shared with TRBD1. This CDR3 comprises 14 residues. V lost 6 bases, J lost 6 bases, and 8 bases stayed unmatched. CDR1 is MDHEN, CDR2 SYDVKM, per germline. The CDR3 nucleotides are TGTGCCAGCAGGGGGGGGGACAGGGTTGATGGCTACACCTTC. The encoded protein is CASRGGDRVDGYTF.

This clonotype has more than one count but fewer than ten. V gene TRBV4-3 combines with J gene TRBJ2-7; D may be TRBD1 (5 bases). The V gene's germline CDR1 is LGHNA and CDR2 YSLEER. V lost 0 bases to trimming and J lost 5 bases, with 14 bases between them. The CDR3 length is 15 residues. DNA for the CDR3: TGCGCCAGCAGCCAAGATTATCAGGGATTGAACGAGCAGTACTTC. This codes for CASSQDYQGLNEQYF.

This chain links TRBV12-3 or TRBV12-4 with TRBJ2-3, with D perhaps matching TRBD2 (6 bases). The CDR3 loop spans 13 amino acids. The V end was cut by 5 bases, the J end by 3 bases, with 9 bases between. In DNA, the CDR3 is TGTGCCAGCAGTCCAGGGACTACAGATACGCAGTATTTT. Residues: CASSPGTTDTQYF.

This clonotype was picked up a small number of times. The chain employs TRBV6-6 and TRBJ1-5, with TRBD1 as a possible D gene (6 bases). The germline V gene has CDR1 MNHNY and CDR2 SVGAGI (reference sequence). The CDR3 runs to 16 residues. The V end lost 1 base, the J end lost 2 bases, and 12 bases lay between the germline ends. Written as DNA, the CDR3 is TGTGCCAGCAGTTACTTGGGGGCAAGGGGCAATCAGCCCCAGCATTTT. Protein: CASSYLGARGNQPQHF.

This rearrangement joins TRBV4-1 to TRBJ2-1, with 7 bases fitting TRBD1. The ends lost 3 bases at V and 3 bases at J; junction bases unmatched: 11. CDR1 and CDR2 from the germline V gene are MGHRA and YSYEKL. The CDR3 is made up of 17 amino acids. CDR3 sequence: CASSHPYPGQFYNEQFF. CDR3 in DNA: TGCGCCAGCAGCCACCCCTACCCGGGACAGTTCTACAATGAGCAGTTCTTC.

This clonotype appeared a few times. The chain is built from TRBV12-3 or TRBV12-4 and TRBJ1-5; D is ambiguous. This CDR3 is built from 15 residues. V was clipped by 3 bases and J by 2 bases, with 11 bases between them. CDR3 loop: CASSFWSGRNQPQHF. The DNA of the CDR3 is TGTGCCAGCAGTTTCTGGAGCGGCCGCAATCAGCCCCAGCATTTT.

This rearrangement joins TRBV7-2 to TRBJ1-5; D is unclear. V was clipped by 5 bases and J by 0 bases, with 14 bases between them. This CDR3 is 16 amino acids long. In germline, CDR1 is SGHTA, CDR2 FQGNSA. This chain's CDR3 is CASSPSRAYSNQPQHF. CDR3 coding DNA: TGTGCCAGCAGCCCGAGTAGGGCTTATAGCAATCAGCCCCAGCATTTT.

This clonotype was counted only a few times. The chain links TRBV25-1 to TRBJ1-6, with 7 nucleotides matching TRBD1. From germline, CDR1 is MGHDK and CDR2 SYGVNS. CDR3 length: 15 amino acids. The junction had 3 bases not matched to a gene; V was cut back by 5 bases and J by 2 bases. The DNA of the CDR3 is TGTGCCAGCAGTTACGGGACAGCCTATAATTCACCCCTCCACTTT. Translated: CASSYGTAYNSPLHF.

The gene calls are TRBV2 and TRBJ1-1, with 7 bases that match TRBD1. Germline CDR1 and CDR2: SNHLY and FYNNEI. The junction had 5 bases not matched to a gene; V was cut back by 5 bases and J by 5 bases. CDR3 size: 13 residues. CDR3 in amino acids: CASSPGGGTEAFF. In nucleotides, the CDR3 is TGTGCCAGCAGTCCAGGGGGAGGGACTGAAGCTTTCTTT.

J is TRBJ2-3 and V is TRBV15; D is perhaps TRBD1 (6 bases). V dropped 5 bases and J dropped 1 base, with 16 bases sitting between them. Germline V gives CDR1 LNHNV, CDR2 YYDKDF (reference sequence). CDR3 size: 16 residues. The chain's CDR3 is CATSLRTAPCTDTQYF. CDR3 nucleotide sequence: TGTGCCACCAGCTTAAGGACAGCCCCCTGCACAGATACGCAGTATTTT.

The chain is built from TRBV28 and TRBJ2-7, with D tentatively TRBD1 or TRBD2 (5 bases each). CDR1 is MDHEN and CDR2 is SYDVKM in the germline V gene. This CDR3 comprises 13 residues. The V and J ends lost 9 bases and 6 bases respectively, with 18 bases between them. The CDR3 sequence is CASPGPRWGEQYF. DNA of the CDR3: TGTGCCAGTCCGGGACCCCGGTGGGGCGAGCAGTACTTC.

This clonotype was recorded a few times. The J gene is TRBJ2-7, the V gene TRBV20-1, with a tentative D call TRBD2 (6 bases). The CDR3 extends over 15 amino acids. V was clipped by 2 bases and J by 0 bases, with 14 bases between them. Germline V gives CDR1 DFQATT, CDR2 SNEGSKA (reference sequence). Here the CDR3 DNA reads TGCAGTGCTAGATCGGGACTCACAAGCTCCTACGAGCAGTACTTC. This sequence encodes CSARSGLTSSYEQYF.

The chain links TRBV7-8 to TRBJ1-6; D is possibly TRBD1 (6 bases). Trimming removed 3 bases from V and 10 bases from J, with 13 bases in between. CDR1 and CDR2 (germline): SGHVS, FQNEAQ. The CDR3 has 14 amino acids. This chain's CDR3 is CASSFSQGRSPLHF. CDR3 DNA sequence: TGTGCCAGCAGCTTTTCCCAGGGGCGATCACCCCTCCACTTT.

The CDR3 DNA follows: TGCGCCAGCAGCACGGGCGACGGTACCTACGAGCAGTACTTC. It specifies CASSTGDGTYEQYF. The chain is built from TRBV5-1 and TRBJ2-7; D is unresolved. CDR1 is SGHRS, CDR2 YFSETQ, per germline. Trimming removed 4 bases from V and 2 bases from J, with 13 bases in between. The CDR3 loop spans 14 amino acids.

This clonotype was counted between two and nine times. DNA for the CDR3: TGCAGTGCTAGAGTAGTTCCCGAGCAGTACTTC. It codes for CSARVVPEQYF. The chain employs TRBV20-1 and TRBJ2-7; D remains unclear. The V end lost 1 base, the J end lost 6 bases, and 7 bases lay between the germline ends. Germline CDR1 and CDR2: DFQATT and SNEGSKA (reference sequence). CDR3 length: 11 residues.

The chain recombines TRBV4-3 with TRBJ2-1; 8 bases map to TRBD2. This CDR3 is built from 16 residues. Trimming took 4 bases from V and 10 from J; bases not matched to a gene: 15. CDR1 and CDR2 from the germline V gene are LGHNA and YSLEER. CDR3 nucleotide sequence: TGCGCCAGCAGCCCGACCGGGACTAGTAATGATTGGGAGCAGTTCTTC. It encodes CASSPTGTSNDWEQFF.

The CDR3 region is CASSPPGGGADTQYF. CDR3 nucleotide sequence: TGTGCCAGCTCACCCCCGGGAGGGGGAGCAGATACGCAGTATTTT. The gene calls are TRBV18 and TRBJ2-3; 8 bases agree with TRBD2. Trimming at V came to 3 bases and at J to 4 bases, leaving 6 bases not matched to a gene. Germline CDR1 reads KGHSH; CDR2 reads LQKENI. The CDR3 is made up of 15 amino acids.

The V gene is TRBV3-1, the J gene TRBJ1-2; D remains ambiguous. The CDR3 runs to 13 residues. V was clipped by 0 bases and J by 4 bases, with 6 bases between them. Germline V lookup: CDR1 LGHDT, CDR2 YNNKEL (reference sequence). CDR3 sequence (DNA): TGTGCCAGCAGCCAAGATAGGGCCTATGGCTACACCTTC. It is translated as CASSQDRAYGYTF. Full variable domain (rest looked up from reference TRBV3-1 and TRBJ1-2): DTAVSQTPKYLVTQMGNDKSIKCEQNLGHDTMYWYKQDSKKFLKIMFSYNNKELIINETVPNRFSPKSPDKAHLNLHINSLELGDSAVYFCASSQDRAYGYTFGSGTRLTVV.

This chain links TRBV7-9 with TRBJ2-7, with D uncertain. V gave up 4 bases and J gave up 2 bases, with 27 bases separating them. The CDR3 loop spans 19 amino acids. CDR1 and CDR2 (germline): SEHNR, FQNEAQ (reference sequence). CDR3 in DNA: TGTGCCAGCAGCTCGCTAGACAAACCCAAAGAACCCAATACCTACGAGCAGTACTTC. Protein: CASSSLDKPKEPNTYEQYF. The complete variable domain, with remaining parts taken from reference TRBV7-9 and TRBJ2-7, reads DTGVSQNPRHKITKRGQNVTFRCDPISEHNRLYWYRQTLGQGPEFLTYFQNEAQLEKSRLLSDRFSAERPKGSFSTLEIQRTEQGDSAMYLCASSSLDKPKEPNTYEQYFGPGTRLTVT.

This chain uses TRBV19 with TRBJ2-2, with D perhaps given as TRBD1 or TRBD2 (5 bases each). Between the trimmed V and J ends, which lost 7 bases and 6 bases, there was a span of 21 bases. This CDR3 contains 16 residues. Per the germline V gene, CDR1 is LNHDA and CDR2 is SQIVND (reference sequence). This CDR3 reads CASTPPGPTGAGELFF. In nucleotides, the CDR3 is TGTGCCAGTACGCCACCGGGGCCAACCGGTGCCGGGGAGCTGTTTTTT.

The chain combines TRBV20-1 with TRBJ2-4; TRBD1 matches at 9 bases. CDR3 length equals 16 residues. V trimming: 3 bases; J trimming: 3 bases; junction bases outside the gene matches: 9. The germline gives CDR1 DFQATT, CDR2 SNEGSKA (reference sequence). The CDR3 DNA sequence: TGCAGTGCTAGTTCCAGGACAGGGGATGGCAAAAACATTCAGTACTTC. Protein sequence: CSASSRTGDGKNIQYF.

This clonotype has only a few counts. The chain is built from TRBV10-1 and TRBJ2-3, with 7 nucleotides matching TRBD2. Losses at the gene ends were 6 bases for V and 0 bases for J; bases not matched to a gene: 6. The CDR3 loop spans 15 amino acids. Germline lookup yields CDR1 WNHNN and CDR2 SYGVQD (reference sequence). The CDR3 nucleotides are TGCGCCAGCAGCCCGGGACTACATAGCACAGATACGCAGTATTTT. Protein sequence: CASSPGLHSTDTQYF.

This clonotype was seen more than once but under ten times. The gene calls are TRBV10-3 and TRBJ2-1, with D unresolved. Germline lookup yields CDR1 ENHRY and CDR2 SYGVKD. The V end lost 3 bases, the J end lost 8 bases, and 11 bases lay between the germline ends. The CDR3 is made up of 13 amino acids. The CDR3 nucleotides are TGTGCCATCAGTGATTACGAGTGGTATGAGCAGTTCTTC. Translating it yields CAISDYEWYEQFF.

V usage is TRBV12-3 or TRBV12-4 and J usage is TRBJ1-1, with a weak D call TRBD1 (6 bases). V shed 4 bases and J shed 11 bases, with 17 bases lying between them. The CDR3 length is 13 residues. In DNA, the CDR3 is TGTGCCAGCAGTTCAGGGCCGGGGGGCAACGCTTTCTTT. Translation gives CASSSGPGGNAFF.